These 8 T cell receptor beta chains were all obtained from the same sample, sequenced in a study of cytomegalovirus exposure and HLA in healthy donors. Vbeta (60) and Jbeta (13) primers were used in the PCR. This table comes from immunoSEQ multiplex PCR, and its TCRdb copy is limited to in-frame clones, with some not included. In the table there are approximately 190,000 clones, roughly 77% of which are singletons. The sequenced sample consisted of PBMCs. These receptors were taken from a man aged 40-49 years in good health and CMV-seropositive.

The chain uses TRBV19 and TRBJ1-5; 11 nucleotides align to TRBD1. CDR1 is LNHDA and CDR2 is SQIVND in the germline V gene (reference sequence). The CDR3 covers 15 residues. The junction had 9 bases not matched to a gene; V was cut back by 8 bases and J by 6 bases. The CDR3 nucleotides are TGTGCCAGTCGAAGGACAGGGGGCGACAGTCAGCCCCAGCATTTT. It is translated as CASRRTGGDSQPQHF.

This chain links TRBV2 with TRBJ2-1; a weak D match, TRBD2 (6 bases). CDR1 is SNHLY, CDR2 FYNNEI, per germline. The CDR3 is 15 residues long. V was pared by 6 bases and J by 3 bases, with 15 bases between. The CDR3 DNA follows: TGTGCCAGCAGGACGTTGGGCGGGATCTACAATGAGCAGTTCTTC. Translation: CASRTLGGIYNEQFF.

This clone was counted between two and nine times. The chain links TRBV25-1 to TRBJ2-7, with a possible D match to TRBD1 (5 bases). The ends were cut back, 6 bases at V and 4 bases at J, with 16 bases in the middle. Germline V CDR1 and CDR2: MGHDK, SYGVNS. There are 14 residues in the CDR3. CDR3 protein: CASSPPGSRYEQYF. The CDR3 nucleotides read TGTGCCAGCAGCCCCCCAGGGTCGAGATACGAGCAGTACTTC.

The J gene is TRBJ2-7, the V gene TRBV27, with a possible D match to TRBD2 (5 bases). CDR3 length: 14 amino acids. V was cut by 8 bases and J by 2 bases, with 16 bases left in between. Germline V gene sequence: CDR1 MNHEY, CDR2 SMNVEV (reference sequence). The CDR3: CASREGRPPYEQYF. CDR3 DNA sequence: TGTGCCAGCCGCGAGGGCAGACCGCCCTACGAGCAGTACTTC.

The chain is built from TRBV4-3 and TRBJ2-1, with D tentatively TRBD2 (5 bases). V lost 0 bases and J 0 bases, leaving 15 bases between the germline ends. Germline-derived CDR1 and CDR2 are LGHNA and YSLEER. The CDR3 length is 18 residues. Written as DNA, the CDR3 is TGCGCCAGCAGCCAAGAAAGGTTCAAGCGGAGCTCCTACAATGAGCAGTTCTTC. It translates to CASSQERFKRSSYNEQFF.

Turning to this clone: At one boundary the junction diverges from the germline segment, which might be a read error. The V gene is TRBV10-3, the J gene TRBJ1-4; 7 nucleotides agree with TRBD1. Germline V CDR1 and CDR2: ENHRY, SYGVKD. CDR3 size: 15 residues. CDR3 DNA: TGTGCCACCAGTGCAGGGGGATTGAGTAATGAAAAACTGTTTTTT. It translates to CATSAGGLSNEKLFF.

This chain links TRBV7-9 with TRBJ2-1; 11 bases map to TRBD2. With V trimmed by 4 bases and J by 3 bases, 5 bases remained unmatched. This CDR3 region has 16 residues. Germline lookup yields CDR1 SEHNR and CDR2 FQNEAQ (reference sequence). The CDR3, as DNA: TGTGCCAGCAGCTCAATGGGACTAGCGGTCTACAATGAGCAGTTCTTC. It specifies CASSSMGLAVYNEQFF.

The chain carries TRBV18 and TRBJ2-1; 9 bases are shared with TRBD1. The CDR3 totals 15 residues. Germline CDR1 is KGHSH and CDR2 is LQKENI. J lost 6 bases, V lost 3 bases, and 6 bases had no gene match. The CDR3 DNA follows: TGTGCCAGCTCACCGGGGGGACAGGGCGGCAATGAGCAGTTCTTC. This translates into CASSPGGQGGNEQFF.